These T cell receptor beta chains were read from a single sample in a study of T cell changes during pregnancy in multiple sclerosis. Libraries were prepared by immunoSEQ multiplex PCR; TCRdb keeps only in-frame clonotypes and omits some of them. In the table there are tens of thousands of clones, around 89% of which are singletons. This sample comprised CD8+ T cells from peripheral blood mononuclear cells, obtained in the third trimester of pregnancy. The receptors originated from a female donor with multiple sclerosis, enrolled in a pregnancy study. Both conserved end residues are part of each CDR3. A D gene is named only where the DNA matches it firmly. Clone size is stated in some rows and not others, as once, few, many or a class when expanded.

>TRBJ1-2|TRBV5-1|TRBD1|NA
CASSLYRGNYGYTF
TGCGCCAGCAGCTTATACAGGGGCAACTATGGCTACACCTTC
>TRBJ1-2|TRBV6-5|NA|NA
CASSYVNSVYGYTF
TGTGCCAGCAGTTACGTAAACAGTGTCTATGGCTACACCTTC
>TRBJ2-7|TRBV6-1|NA|NA
CASSEKYTSYEQYF
TGTGCCAGCAGTGAGAAGTACACCTCATACGAGCAGTACTTC
>TRBJ2-7|TRBV27|NA|NA
CASSWAGPDSYEQYF
TGTGCCAGCAGTTGGGCAGGTCCGGACTCCTACGAGCAGTACTTC
>TRBJ2-7|TRBV5-4|TRBD1|NA
CASSIGQGGSYEQYF
TGTGCCAGCAGCATCGGACAGGGTGGCTCCTACGAGCAGTACTTC
>TRBJ1-2|TRBV28|NA|NA
CASSLYQTGGAF
TGTGCCAGCAGTTTATATCAAACAGGTGGAGCCTTC
>TRBJ2-2|TRBV4-2|NA|NA
CASSLEQGNTGELFF
TGTGCCAGCAGCCTAGAACAGGGCAACACCGGGGAGCTGTTTTTT
>TRBJ2-3|TRBV5-6|TRBD2|NA
CASRSSGSVIDTQYF
TGTGCCAGCAGGTCGAGCGGGAGTGTCATAGATACGCAGTATTTT
>TRBJ1-2|TRBV7-9|NA|NA
CASSLGRQLHGYTF
TGTGCCAGCAGCTTAGGGCGGCAGCTGCATGGCTACACCTTC
>TRBJ2-7|TRBV10-2|TRBD2|once
CASSGLAGGPWGEQYF
TGCGCCAGCAGTGGACTAGCGGGAGGGCCGTGGGGCGAGCAGTACTTC
>TRBJ1-4|TRBV29-1|NA|NA
CSVWITGSEKLFF
TGCAGCGTTTGGATTACAGGGTCGGAAAAACTGTTTTTT
>TRBJ2-7|TRBV5-1|NA|NA
CASSPDQGGYEQYF
TGCGCCAGCAGCCCTGACCAGGGGGGCTACGAGCAGTACTTC
>TRBJ1-6|TRBV7-9|TRBD1|NA
CASSLWRDSRNSPLHF
TGTGCCAGCAGCTTATGGAGGGACAGCCGGAATTCACCCCTCCACTTT
>TRBJ2-1|TRBV5-1|TRBD2|NA
CASSWVVRGLAKHNEQFF
TGCGCCAGCAGCTGGGTAGTCCGGGGACTAGCGAAGCACAATGAGCAGTTCTTC
>TRBJ2-1|TRBV5-6|NA|NA
CASSLEGLFPANEQFF
TGTGCCAGCAGCTTGGAAGGACTCTTCCCGGCCAATGAGCAGTTCTTC
>TRBJ1-4|TRBV9|TRBD1|many
CASSSGQVATNEKLFF
TGTGCCAGCAGCTCAGGACAGGTCGCAACTAATGAAAAACTGTTTTTT
>TRBJ1-3|TRBV12-5|NA|NA
CASGQTSTGQSTIYF
TGTGCTAGTGGGCAAACCAGCACAGGGCAAAGCACCATATATTTT
>TRBJ2-3|TRBV18|NA|NA
CASSPVGVSTDTQYF
TGTGCCAGCTCACCAGTCGGGGTCAGCACAGATACGCAGTATTTT
>TRBJ1-2|TRBV27|NA|NA
CASSLSGYGYTF
TGTGCCAGCAGTTTATCCGGGTATGGCTACACCTTC
>TRBJ2-7|TRBV9|NA|NA
CASSRESGAYEQYF
TGTGCCAGCAGCCGAGAATCGGGGGCCTACGAGCAGTACTTC
>TRBJ2-3|TRBV4-2|NA|NA
CASSQVASLSRTDTQYF
TGTGCCAGCAGCCAAGTCGCTAGCCTGTCCCGAACAGATACGCAGTATTTT
>TRBJ2-3|TRBV6-4|NA|NA
CASSDGQASDTQYF
TGTGCCAGCAGTGACGGGCAGGCTTCAGATACGCAGTATTTT
>TRBJ1-2|TRBV7-9|NA|NA
CASSLGGGNYGYTF
TGTGCCAGCAGCTTAGGCGGGGGAAATTATGGCTACACCTTC
>TRBJ2-7|TRBV2|TRBD1|NA
CASREPGQGVYEQYF
TGTGCCAGCAGAGAGCCGGGACAGGGGGTCTACGAGCAGTACTTC
>TRBJ2-3|TRBV18|NA|NA
CASFSTGPSTDTQYF
TGTGCCAGCTTCTCGACAGGTCCTAGCACAGATACGCAGTATTTT
>TRBJ1-2|TRBV5-3|NA|NA
CARSLDPSYGYTF
TGTGCCAGAAGCTTGGACCCGAGCTATGGCTACACCTTC
>TRBJ2-1|TRBV7-8|TRBD2|NA
CASRQERGGGGEQFF
TGTGCCAGCAGACAAGAGCGCGGGGGGGGAGGTGAGCAGTTCTTC
>TRBJ2-1|TRBV10-2|NA|NA
CASSVGSPEQFF
TGCGCCAGCAGTGTGGGTAGCCCAGAGCAGTTCTTC
>TRBJ2-1|TRBV6-5|NA|NA
CASSVGDNEQFF
TGTGCCAGCAGTGTCGGGGACAATGAGCAGTTCTTC